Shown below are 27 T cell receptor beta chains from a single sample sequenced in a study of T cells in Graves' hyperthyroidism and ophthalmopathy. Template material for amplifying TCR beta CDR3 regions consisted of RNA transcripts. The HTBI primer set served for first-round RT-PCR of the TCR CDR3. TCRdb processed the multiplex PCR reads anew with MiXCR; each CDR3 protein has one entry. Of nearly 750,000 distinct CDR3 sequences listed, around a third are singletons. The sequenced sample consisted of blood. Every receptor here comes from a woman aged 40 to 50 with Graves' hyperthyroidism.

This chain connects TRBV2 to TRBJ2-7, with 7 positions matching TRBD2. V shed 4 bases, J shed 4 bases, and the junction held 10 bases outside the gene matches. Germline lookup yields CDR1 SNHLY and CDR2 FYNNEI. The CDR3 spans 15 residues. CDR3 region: CASSVRAGMGYEQYF. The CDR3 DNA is TGTGCCAGCAGTGTCAGAGCGGGAATGGGGTACGAGCAGTACTTC.

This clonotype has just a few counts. The CDR3 bases are TGTGCCAGCAGCGTAGTAACTACCCTGGGGGCTGAAGCTTTCTTT. Protein product: CASSVVTTLGAEAFF. The rearrangement uses TRBV9 and TRBJ1-1; maybe TRBD1 (5 bases). Germline V gene lookup returns CDR1 SGDLS and CDR2 YYNGEE. This CDR3 has 15 amino acids. With 0 bases removed from V and 6 bases from J, the gap between germline ends came to 15 bases.

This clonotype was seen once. The CDR3 sequence is CSAEAETSYEQYF. The CDR3 region has the DNA TGCAGCGCGGAAGCGGAAACCTCCTACGAGCAGTACTTC. The genes are TRBV29-1 and TRBJ2-7, with D possibly TRBD2 on 5 matching bases. The CDR3 has 13 residues. The germline V gene has CDR1 SQVTM and CDR2 ANQGSEA. V lost 7 bases and J lost 0, with 13 bases in between.

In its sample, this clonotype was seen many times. This CDR3 is CASSEADDTNYGYTF. CDR3 nucleotide sequence: TGTGCCAGCAGCGAAGCGGACGATACGAACTATGGCTACACCTTC. V gene TRBV9 combines with J gene TRBJ1-2; D ambiguous. The V gene lost 3 bases and the J gene lost 2 bases, with 14 bases spanning the gap. From germline, CDR1 is SGDLS and CDR2 YYNGEE. The CDR3 runs 15 residues.

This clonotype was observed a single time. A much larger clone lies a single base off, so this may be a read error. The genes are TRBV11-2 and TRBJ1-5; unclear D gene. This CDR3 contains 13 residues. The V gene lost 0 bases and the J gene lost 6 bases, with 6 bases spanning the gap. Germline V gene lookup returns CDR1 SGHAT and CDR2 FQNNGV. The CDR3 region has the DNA TGTGCCAGCAGCTTAGAGGCGAGTCAGCCCCAGCATTTT. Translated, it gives CASSLEASQPQHF.

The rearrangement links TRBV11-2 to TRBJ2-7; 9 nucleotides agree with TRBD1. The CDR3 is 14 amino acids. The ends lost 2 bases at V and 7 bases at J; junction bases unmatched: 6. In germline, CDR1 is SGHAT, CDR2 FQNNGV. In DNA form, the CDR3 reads TGTGCCAGCAGCTTAAGGGACAGGGATCGTGAGCAGTACTTC. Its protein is CASSLRDRDREQYF.

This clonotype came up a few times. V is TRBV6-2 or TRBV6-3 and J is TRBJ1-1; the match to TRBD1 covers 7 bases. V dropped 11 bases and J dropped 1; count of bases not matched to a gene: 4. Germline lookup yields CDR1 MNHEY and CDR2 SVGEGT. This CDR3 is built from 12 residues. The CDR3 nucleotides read TGTGCCGGATCAGGGGGGAACACTGAAGCTTTCTTT. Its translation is CAGSGGNTEAFF.

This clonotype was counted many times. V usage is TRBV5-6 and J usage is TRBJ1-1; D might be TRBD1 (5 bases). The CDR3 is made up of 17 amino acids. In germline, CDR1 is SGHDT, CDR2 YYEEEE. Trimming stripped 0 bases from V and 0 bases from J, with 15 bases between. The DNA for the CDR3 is TGTGCCAGCAGCTTGGCCTTGGCAGGGAACATGAACACTGAAGCTTTCTTT. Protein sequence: CASSLALAGNMNTEAFF.

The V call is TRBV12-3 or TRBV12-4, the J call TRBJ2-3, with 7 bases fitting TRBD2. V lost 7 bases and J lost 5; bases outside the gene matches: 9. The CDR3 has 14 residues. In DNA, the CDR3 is TGTGCCAGCACCCTGGGGGGGTTGGGAGATACGCAGTATTTT. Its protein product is CASTLGGLGDTQYF.

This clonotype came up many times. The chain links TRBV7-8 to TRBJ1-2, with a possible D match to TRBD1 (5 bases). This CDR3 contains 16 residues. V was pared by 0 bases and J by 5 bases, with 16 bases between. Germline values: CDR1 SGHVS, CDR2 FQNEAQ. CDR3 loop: CASSLAVGRASYGYTF. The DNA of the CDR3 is TGTGCCAGCAGCTTAGCGGTTGGCAGGGCTTCTTATGGCTACACCTTC.

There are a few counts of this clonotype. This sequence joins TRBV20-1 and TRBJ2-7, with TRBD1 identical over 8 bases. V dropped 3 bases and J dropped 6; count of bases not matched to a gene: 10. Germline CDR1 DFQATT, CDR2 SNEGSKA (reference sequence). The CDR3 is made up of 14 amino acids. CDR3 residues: CSASQGAPWSEQYF. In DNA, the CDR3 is TGCAGTGCTAGCCAGGGGGCTCCGTGGTCCGAGCAGTACTTC.

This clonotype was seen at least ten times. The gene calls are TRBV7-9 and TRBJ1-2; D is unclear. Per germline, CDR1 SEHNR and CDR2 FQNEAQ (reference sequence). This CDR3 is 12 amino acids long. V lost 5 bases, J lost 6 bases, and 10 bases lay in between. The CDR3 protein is CASSSLQNGYTF. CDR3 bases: TGTGCCAGCAGCAGCCTGCAGAATGGCTACACCTTC. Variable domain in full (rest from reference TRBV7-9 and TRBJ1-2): DTGVSQNPRHKITKRGQNVTFRCDPISEHNRLYWYRQTLGQGPEFLTYFQNEAQLEKSRLLSDRFSAERPKGSFSTLEIQRTEQGDSAMYLCASSSLQNGYTFGSGTRLTVV.

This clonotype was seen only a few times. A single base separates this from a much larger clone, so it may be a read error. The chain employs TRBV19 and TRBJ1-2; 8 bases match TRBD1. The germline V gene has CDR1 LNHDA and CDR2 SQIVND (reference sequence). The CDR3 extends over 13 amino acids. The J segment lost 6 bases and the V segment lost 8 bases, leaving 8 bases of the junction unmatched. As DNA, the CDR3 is TGTGCCAGTGTGGAGGGACAGGATAATGGCTACACCTTC. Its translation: CASVEGQDNGYTF.

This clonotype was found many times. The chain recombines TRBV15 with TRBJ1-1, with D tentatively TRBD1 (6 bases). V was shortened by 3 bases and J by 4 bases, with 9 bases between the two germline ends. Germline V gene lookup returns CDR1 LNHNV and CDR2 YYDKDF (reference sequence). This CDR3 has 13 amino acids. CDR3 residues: CATSSDRSTEAFF. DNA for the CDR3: TGTGCCACCAGCAGTGACAGGAGCACTGAAGCTTTCTTT.

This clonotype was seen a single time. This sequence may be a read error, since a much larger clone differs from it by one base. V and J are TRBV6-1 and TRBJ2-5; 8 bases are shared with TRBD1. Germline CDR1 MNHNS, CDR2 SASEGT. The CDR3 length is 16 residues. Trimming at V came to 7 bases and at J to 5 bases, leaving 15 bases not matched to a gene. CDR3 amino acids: CASTNTLGRGQETQYF. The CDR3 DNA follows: TGTGCCAGCACTAACACCTTGGGCAGGGGGCAGGAGACCCAGTACTTC.

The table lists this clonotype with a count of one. This CDR3 is CASDYWWGGASTEAFF. The CDR3 region has the DNA TGTGCCAGCGACTATTGGTGGGGCGGGGCAAGCACTGAAGCTTTCTTT. This chain joins TRBV2 and TRBJ1-1; the D gene is possibly TRBD1 (5 bases). The CDR3 contains 16 residues. Germline CDR1 reads SNHLY; CDR2 reads FYNNEI. V was pared by 8 bases and J by 4 bases, with 23 bases between.

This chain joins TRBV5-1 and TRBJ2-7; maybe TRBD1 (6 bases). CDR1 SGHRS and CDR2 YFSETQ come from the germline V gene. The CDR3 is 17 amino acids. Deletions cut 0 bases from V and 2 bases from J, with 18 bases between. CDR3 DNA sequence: TGCGCCAGCAGCTTGGCTGGGCGCGAGCAGGGGACCTACGAGCAGTACTTC. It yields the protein CASSLAGREQGTYEQYF. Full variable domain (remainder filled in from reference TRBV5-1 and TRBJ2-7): KAGVTQTPRYLIKTRGQQVTLSCSPISGHRSVSWYQQTPGQGLQFLFEYFSETQRNKGNFPGRFSGRQFSNSRSEMNVSTLELGDSALYLCASSLAGREQGTYEQYFGPGTRLTVT.

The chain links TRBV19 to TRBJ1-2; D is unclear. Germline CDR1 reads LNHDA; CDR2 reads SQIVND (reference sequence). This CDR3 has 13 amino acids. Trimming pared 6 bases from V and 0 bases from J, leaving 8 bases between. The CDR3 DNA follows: TGTGCCAGTAGCCCGAACACTAACTATGGCTACACCTTC. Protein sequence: CASSPNTNYGYTF.

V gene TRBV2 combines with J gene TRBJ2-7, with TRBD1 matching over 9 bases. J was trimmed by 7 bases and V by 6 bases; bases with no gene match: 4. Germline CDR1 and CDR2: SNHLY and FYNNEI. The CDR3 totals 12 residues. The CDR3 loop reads CASSGQGWEQYF. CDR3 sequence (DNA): TGTGCCAGCAGCGGACAGGGGTGGGAGCAGTACTTC.

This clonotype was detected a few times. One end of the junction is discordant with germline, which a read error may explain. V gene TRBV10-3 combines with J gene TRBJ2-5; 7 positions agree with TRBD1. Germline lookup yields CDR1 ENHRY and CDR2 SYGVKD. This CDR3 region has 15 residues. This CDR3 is CASSHPGTVQETQYF. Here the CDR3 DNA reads TGTGCCAGCAGTCACCCCGGGACAGTACAAGAGACCCAGTACTTC.

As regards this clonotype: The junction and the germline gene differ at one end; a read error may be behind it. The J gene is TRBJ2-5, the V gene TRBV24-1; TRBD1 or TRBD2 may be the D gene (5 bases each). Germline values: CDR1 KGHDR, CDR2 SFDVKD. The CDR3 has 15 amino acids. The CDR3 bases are TGTGCCAGCAGTGCATGGGCAGGGAGTAGGGAGACCCAGTACTTC. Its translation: CASSAWAGSRETQYF.

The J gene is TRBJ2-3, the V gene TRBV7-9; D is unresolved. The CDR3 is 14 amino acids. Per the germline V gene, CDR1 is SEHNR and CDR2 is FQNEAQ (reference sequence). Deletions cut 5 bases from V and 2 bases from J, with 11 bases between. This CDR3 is CASSRDESTDTQYF. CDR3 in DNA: TGTGCCAGCAGCCGAGACGAGTCCACAGATACGCAGTATTTT.

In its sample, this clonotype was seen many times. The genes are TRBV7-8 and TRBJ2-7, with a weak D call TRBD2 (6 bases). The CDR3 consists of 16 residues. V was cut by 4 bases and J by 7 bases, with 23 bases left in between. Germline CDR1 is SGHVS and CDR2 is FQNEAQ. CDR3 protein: CASSSKVFFRAGEQYF. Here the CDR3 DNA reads TGTGCCAGCAGCTCGAAAGTCTTCTTCAGGGCGGGGGAGCAGTACTTC.

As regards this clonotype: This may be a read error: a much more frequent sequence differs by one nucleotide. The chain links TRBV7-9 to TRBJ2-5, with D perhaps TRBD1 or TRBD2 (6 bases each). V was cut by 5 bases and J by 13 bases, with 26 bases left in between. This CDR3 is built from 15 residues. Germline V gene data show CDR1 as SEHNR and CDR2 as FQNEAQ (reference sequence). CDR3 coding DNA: TGTGCCAGCAGCCCCATGGTTGTGGGGGGCCCTTCGTCGTACTTC. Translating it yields CASSPMVVGGPSSYF.

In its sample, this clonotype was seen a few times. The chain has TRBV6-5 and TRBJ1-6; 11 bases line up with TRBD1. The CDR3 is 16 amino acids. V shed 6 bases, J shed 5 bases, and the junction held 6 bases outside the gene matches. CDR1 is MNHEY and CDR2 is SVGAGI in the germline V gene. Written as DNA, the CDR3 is TGTGCCAGCAGACCCCCGGACAGGGGGCATAATTCACCCCTCCACTTT. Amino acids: CASRPPDRGHNSPLHF.

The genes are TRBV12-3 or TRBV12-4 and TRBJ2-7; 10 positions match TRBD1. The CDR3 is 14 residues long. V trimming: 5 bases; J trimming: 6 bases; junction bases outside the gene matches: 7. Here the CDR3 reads CASSPPGQGLEQYF. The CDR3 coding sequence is TGTGCCAGCAGTCCTCCGGGACAGGGGCTCGAGCAGTACTTC.

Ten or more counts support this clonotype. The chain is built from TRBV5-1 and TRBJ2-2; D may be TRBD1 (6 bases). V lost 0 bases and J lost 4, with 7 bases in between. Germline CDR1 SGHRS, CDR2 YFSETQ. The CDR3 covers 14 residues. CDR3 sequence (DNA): TGCGCCAGCAGCTTGGTACAGGGCACCGGGGAGCTGTTTTTT. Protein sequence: CASSLVQGTGELFF.